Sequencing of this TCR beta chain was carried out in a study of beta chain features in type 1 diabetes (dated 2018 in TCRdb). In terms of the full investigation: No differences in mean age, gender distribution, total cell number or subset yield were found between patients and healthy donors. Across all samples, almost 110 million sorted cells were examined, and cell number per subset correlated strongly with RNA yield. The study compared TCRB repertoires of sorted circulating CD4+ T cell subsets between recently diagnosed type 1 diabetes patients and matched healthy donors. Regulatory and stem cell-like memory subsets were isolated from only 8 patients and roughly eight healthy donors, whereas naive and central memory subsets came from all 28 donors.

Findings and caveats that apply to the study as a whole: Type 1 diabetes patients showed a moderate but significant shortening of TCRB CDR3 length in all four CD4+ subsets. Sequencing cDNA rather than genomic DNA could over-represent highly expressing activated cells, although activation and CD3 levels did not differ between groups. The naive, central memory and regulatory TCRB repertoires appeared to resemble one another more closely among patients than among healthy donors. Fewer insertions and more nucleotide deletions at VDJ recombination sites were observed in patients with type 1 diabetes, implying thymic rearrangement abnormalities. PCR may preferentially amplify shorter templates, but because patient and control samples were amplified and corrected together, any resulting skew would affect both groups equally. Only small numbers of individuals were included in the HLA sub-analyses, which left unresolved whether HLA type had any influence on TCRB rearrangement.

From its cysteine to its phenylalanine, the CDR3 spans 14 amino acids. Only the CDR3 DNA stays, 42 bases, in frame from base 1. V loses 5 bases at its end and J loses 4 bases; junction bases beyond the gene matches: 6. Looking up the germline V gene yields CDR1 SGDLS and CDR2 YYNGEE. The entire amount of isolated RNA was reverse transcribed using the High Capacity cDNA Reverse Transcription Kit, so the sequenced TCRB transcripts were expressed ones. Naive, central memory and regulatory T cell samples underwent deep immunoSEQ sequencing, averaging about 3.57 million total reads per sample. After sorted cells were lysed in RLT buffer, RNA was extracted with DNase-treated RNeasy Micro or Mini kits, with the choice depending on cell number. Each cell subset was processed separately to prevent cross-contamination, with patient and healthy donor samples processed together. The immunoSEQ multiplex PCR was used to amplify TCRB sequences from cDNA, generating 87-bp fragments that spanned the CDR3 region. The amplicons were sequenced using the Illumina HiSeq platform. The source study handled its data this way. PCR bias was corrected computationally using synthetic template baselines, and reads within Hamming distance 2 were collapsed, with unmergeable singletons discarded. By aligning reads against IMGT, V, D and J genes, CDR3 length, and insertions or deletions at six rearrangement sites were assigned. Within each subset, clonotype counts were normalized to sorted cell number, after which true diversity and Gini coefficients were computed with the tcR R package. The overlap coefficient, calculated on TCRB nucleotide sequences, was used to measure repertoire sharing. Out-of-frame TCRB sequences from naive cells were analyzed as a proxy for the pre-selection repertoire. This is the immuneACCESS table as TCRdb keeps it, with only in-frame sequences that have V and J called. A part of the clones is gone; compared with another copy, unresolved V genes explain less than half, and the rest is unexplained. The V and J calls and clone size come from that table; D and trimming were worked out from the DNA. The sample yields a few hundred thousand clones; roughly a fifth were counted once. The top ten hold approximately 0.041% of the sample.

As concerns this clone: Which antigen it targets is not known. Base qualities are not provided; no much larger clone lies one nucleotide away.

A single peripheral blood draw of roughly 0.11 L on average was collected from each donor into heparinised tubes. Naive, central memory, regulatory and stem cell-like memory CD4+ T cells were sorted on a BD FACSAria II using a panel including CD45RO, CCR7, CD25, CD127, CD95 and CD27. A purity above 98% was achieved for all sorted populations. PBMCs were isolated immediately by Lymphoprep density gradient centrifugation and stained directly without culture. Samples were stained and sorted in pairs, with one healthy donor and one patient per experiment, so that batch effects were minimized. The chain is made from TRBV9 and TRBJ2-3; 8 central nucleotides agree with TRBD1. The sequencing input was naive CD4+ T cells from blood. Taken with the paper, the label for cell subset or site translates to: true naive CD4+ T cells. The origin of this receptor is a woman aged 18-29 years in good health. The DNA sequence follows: TGTGCCAGCAGACGGACAGGGACGGCAGATACGCAGTATTTT. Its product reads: CASRRTGTADTQYF.